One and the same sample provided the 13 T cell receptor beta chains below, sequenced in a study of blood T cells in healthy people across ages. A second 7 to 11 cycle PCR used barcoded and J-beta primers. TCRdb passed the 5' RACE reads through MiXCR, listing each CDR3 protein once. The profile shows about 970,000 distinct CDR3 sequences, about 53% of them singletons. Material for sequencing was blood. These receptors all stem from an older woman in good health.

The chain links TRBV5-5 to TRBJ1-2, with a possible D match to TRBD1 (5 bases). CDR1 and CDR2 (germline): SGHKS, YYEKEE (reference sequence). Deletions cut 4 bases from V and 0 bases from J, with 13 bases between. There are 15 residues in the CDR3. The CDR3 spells CASSEPDRSNYGYTF. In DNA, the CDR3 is TGTGCCAGCAGCGAACCCGACAGATCTAACTATGGCTACACCTTC.

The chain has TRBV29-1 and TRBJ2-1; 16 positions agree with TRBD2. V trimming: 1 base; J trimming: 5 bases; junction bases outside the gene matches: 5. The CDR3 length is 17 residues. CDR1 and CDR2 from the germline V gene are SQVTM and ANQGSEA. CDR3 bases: TGCAGCGTTGAAGGAAGGGGACTAGCGGGAGGGGACAATGAGCAGTTCTTC. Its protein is CSVEGRGLAGGDNEQFF.

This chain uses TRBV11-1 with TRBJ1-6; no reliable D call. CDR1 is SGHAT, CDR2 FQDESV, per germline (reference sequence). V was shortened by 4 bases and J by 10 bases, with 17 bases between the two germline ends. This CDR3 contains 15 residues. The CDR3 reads CASSYSPPQESPLHF. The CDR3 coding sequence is TGTGCCAGCAGCTATAGCCCACCGCAGGAGTCACCCCTCCACTTT.

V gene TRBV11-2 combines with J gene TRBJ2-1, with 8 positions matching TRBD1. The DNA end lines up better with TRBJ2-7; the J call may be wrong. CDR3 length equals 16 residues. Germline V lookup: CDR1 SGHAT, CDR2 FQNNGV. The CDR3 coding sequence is TGTGCCAGCAGCTTAGCTAGGACAGGGCTATACAATGAGCAGTACTTC. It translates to CASSLARTGLYNEQYF.

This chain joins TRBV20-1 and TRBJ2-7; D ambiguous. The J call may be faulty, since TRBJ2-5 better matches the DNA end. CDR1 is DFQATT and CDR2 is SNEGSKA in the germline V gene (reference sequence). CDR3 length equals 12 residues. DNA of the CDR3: TGCAGTGCCCCGCTAGGGATGGAGACCCAGTACTTC. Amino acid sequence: CSAPLGMETQYF.

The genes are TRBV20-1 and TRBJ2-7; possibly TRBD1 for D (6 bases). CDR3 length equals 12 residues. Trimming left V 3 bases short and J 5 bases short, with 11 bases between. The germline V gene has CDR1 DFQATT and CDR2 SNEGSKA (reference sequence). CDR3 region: CSASDRLDEQYF. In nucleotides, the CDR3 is TGCAGTGCTAGCGACAGGTTAGACGAGCAGTACTTC.

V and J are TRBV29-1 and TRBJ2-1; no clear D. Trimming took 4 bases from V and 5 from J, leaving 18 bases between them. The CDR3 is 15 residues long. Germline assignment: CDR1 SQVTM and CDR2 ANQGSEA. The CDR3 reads CSVAFWVRTNNEQFF. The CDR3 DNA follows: TGCAGCGTTGCATTTTGGGTTAGAACAAACAATGAGCAGTTCTTC.

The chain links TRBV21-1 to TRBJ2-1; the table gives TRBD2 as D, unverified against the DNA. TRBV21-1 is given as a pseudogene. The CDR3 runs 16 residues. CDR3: CASSRRGNFDRNEQFF. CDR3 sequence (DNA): TGTGCCAGCAGCCGCCGAGGGAACTTTGATCGCAATGAGCAGTTCTTC.

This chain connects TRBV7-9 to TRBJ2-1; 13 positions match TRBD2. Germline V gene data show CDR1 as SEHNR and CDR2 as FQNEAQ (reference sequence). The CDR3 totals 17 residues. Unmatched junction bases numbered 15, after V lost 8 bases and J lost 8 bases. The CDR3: CASGTNIGTSGKDEQFF. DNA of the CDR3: TGTGCCAGCGGCACCAACATAGGGACTAGCGGGAAGGATGAGCAGTTCTTC.

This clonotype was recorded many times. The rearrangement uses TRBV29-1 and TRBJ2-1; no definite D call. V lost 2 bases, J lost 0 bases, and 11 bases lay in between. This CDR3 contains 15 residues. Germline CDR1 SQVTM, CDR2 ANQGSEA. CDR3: CSVEKTAFSYNEQFF. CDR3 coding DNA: TGCAGCGTTGAAAAAACAGCATTCTCCTACAATGAGCAGTTCTTC.

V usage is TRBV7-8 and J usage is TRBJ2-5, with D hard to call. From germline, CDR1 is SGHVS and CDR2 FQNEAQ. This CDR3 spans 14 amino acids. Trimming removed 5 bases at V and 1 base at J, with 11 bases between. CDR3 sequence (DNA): TGTGCCAGCAGCCCCCCACAGCTCCAAGAGACCCAGTACTTC. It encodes CASSPPQLQETQYF.

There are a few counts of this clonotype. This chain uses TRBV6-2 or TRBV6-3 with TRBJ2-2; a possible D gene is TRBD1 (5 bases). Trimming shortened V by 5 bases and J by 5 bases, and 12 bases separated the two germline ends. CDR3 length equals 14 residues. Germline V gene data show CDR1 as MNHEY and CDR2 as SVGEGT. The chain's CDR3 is CASSLAGQTGELFF. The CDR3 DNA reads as TGTGCCAGCAGTCTTGCAGGGCAAACCGGGGAGCTGTTTTTT.

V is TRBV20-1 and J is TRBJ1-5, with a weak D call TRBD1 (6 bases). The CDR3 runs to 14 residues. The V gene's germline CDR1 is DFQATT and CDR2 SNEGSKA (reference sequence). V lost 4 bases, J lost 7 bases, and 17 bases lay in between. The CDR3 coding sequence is TGCAGTGCTAAGAATAGGGAGGGGGTCCAGCCCCAGCATTTT. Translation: CSAKNREGVQPQHF.